The rows below give T cell receptor beta chains drawn from one sample of a study of CD8 T cells in Susac syndrome. TCRdb used MiXCR to reprocess the immunoSEQ multiplex PCR reads, holding one entry per CDR3 protein. The data hold approximately 170,000 distinct CDR3 sequences, with about 93% observed a single time. Sequenced material: CD4+ T cells from PBMCs. The origin of the receptors is a human donor in good health. CDR3s include the opening cysteine and the closing phenylalanine or tryptophan. Fields, in order: D gene, J gene, V gene, clone size, CDR3 protein, CDR3 DNA. A D gene is named only where the DNA matches it firmly. Only some rows state a clone size, as once, few, many or a class for expanded clones.

D gene: -
J gene: TRBJ2-1
V gene: TRBV2
clone size: -
CDR3 protein: CASSELGLTLRNEQFF
CDR3 DNA: TGTGCCAGCAGTGAACTAGGCCTTACTCTAAGGAATGAGCAGTTCTTC

D gene: -
J gene: TRBJ1-1
V gene: TRBV7-2
clone size: -
CDR3 protein: CASSYYIKKGEAFF
CDR3 DNA: TGTGCCAGCAGCTACTACATAAAGAAGGGTGAAGCTTTCTTT

D gene: -
J gene: TRBJ2-2
V gene: TRBV29-1
clone size: -
CDR3 protein: CSVRKNTGELFF
CDR3 DNA: TGCAGCGTTAGGAAGAACACCGGGGAGCTGTTTTTT

D gene: -
J gene: TRBJ2-5
V gene: TRBV9
clone size: -
CDR3 protein: CASSVSTMETQYF
CDR3 DNA: TGTGCCAGCAGCGTTAGTACTATGGAGACCCAGTACTTC

D gene: TRBD1
J gene: TRBJ2-7
V gene: TRBV7-9
clone size: -
CDR3 protein: CASRRTGPSYEQYF
CDR3 DNA: TGTGCCAGCAGGCGGACAGGGCCCTCCTACGAGCAGTACTTC

D gene: TRBD1
J gene: TRBJ1-6
V gene: TRBV29-1
clone size: -
CDR3 protein: CSVGQGSNSPLHF
CDR3 DNA: TGCAGCGTGGGACAGGGGTCAAATTCACCCCTCCACTTT

D gene: -
J gene: TRBJ2-3
V gene: TRBV20-1
clone size: -
CDR3 protein: CSASYQDTQYF
CDR3 DNA: TGCAGTGCTAGCTACCAAGATACGCAGTATTTT

D gene: TRBD1
J gene: TRBJ1-4
V gene: TRBV6-6
clone size: -
CDR3 protein: CASSLEGAGEKLFF
CDR3 DNA: TGTGCCAGCAGTCTTGAGGGGGCAGGCGAAAAACTGTTTTTT

D gene: -
J gene: TRBJ1-1
V gene: TRBV6-6
clone size: -
CDR3 protein: CASKQGWDTEAFF
CDR3 DNA: TGTGCCAGCAAACAGGGCTGGGACACTGAAGCTTTCTTT

D gene: -
J gene: TRBJ2-7
V gene: TRBV18
clone size: -
CDR3 protein: CASSPTSLHEQYF
CDR3 DNA: TGTGCCAGCTCACCAACAAGCTTGCACGAGCAGTACTTC

D gene: TRBD1
J gene: TRBJ1-2
V gene: TRBV20-1
clone size: -
CDR3 protein: CSRRTGPYGYTF
CDR3 DNA: TGCAGTAGACGGACAGGGCCCTATGGCTACACCTTC

D gene: -
J gene: TRBJ2-5
V gene: TRBV6-5
clone size: -
CDR3 protein: CASSYFIDQETQYF
CDR3 DNA: TGTGCCAGCAGTTACTTCATCGATCAGGAGACCCAGTACTTC

D gene: TRBD2
J gene: TRBJ2-7
V gene: TRBV5-1
clone size: -
CDR3 protein: CASSPSGLAGSGQYF
CDR3 DNA: TGCGCCAGCAGCCCGTCGGGACTAGCGGGGTCGGGGCAGTACTTC

D gene: TRBD1
J gene: TRBJ2-7
V gene: TRBV29-1
clone size: -
CDR3 protein: CSVELGFYGTGTYEQYF
CDR3 DNA: TGCAGCGTTGAATTGGGATTTTACGGGACAGGTACCTACGAGCAGTACTTC

D gene: TRBD2
J gene: TRBJ2-3
V gene: TRBV7-9
clone size: -
CDR3 protein: CASSLPGTIVDTQFF
CDR3 DNA: TGTGCCAGCAGCTTACCGGGGACTATCGTCGATACGCAGTTTTTT

D gene: -
J gene: TRBJ1-1
V gene: TRBV7-9
clone size: -
CDR3 protein: CASSPDSYTEAFF
CDR3 DNA: TGTGCCAGCAGCCCTGACAGTTACACTGAAGCTTTCTTT

D gene: TRBD2
J gene: TRBJ2-3
V gene: TRBV20-1
clone size: -
CDR3 protein: CSARDWAAGAGDTQYF
CDR3 DNA: TGCAGTGCTAGAGATTGGGCAGCGGGGGCGGGAGATACGCAGTATTTT

D gene: -
J gene: TRBJ2-7
V gene: TRBV9
clone size: once
CDR3 protein: CASSVAPGSNYEQYF
CDR3 DNA: TGTGCCAGCAGCGTAGCGCCAGGGAGCAACTACGAGCAGTACTTC

D gene: TRBD1
J gene: TRBJ2-3
V gene: TRBV4-1
clone size: -
CDR3 protein: CASSQRQGDTDTQYF
CDR3 DNA: TGCGCCAGCAGCCAACGGCAGGGGGATACAGATACGCAGTATTTT

D gene: -
J gene: TRBJ2-2
V gene: TRBV12-5
clone size: -
CDR3 protein: CASGLGRGELFF
CDR3 DNA: TGTGCTAGTGGCCTAGGCCGCGGGGAGCTGTTTTTT

D gene: -
J gene: TRBJ2-1
V gene: TRBV25-1
clone size: -
CDR3 protein: CASSVRGSYNEQFF
CDR3 DNA: TGTGCCAGCAGTGTGCGGGGCTCCTACAATGAGCAGTTCTTC

D gene: -
J gene: TRBJ1-1
V gene: TRBV7-3
clone size: once
CDR3 protein: CASSIIATGDEAFF
CDR3 DNA: TGTGCCAGCAGCATAATCGCTACTGGGGACGAAGCTTTCTTT

D gene: -
J gene: TRBJ1-6
V gene: TRBV7-2
clone size: -
CDR3 protein: CASSPYIMKFLHF
CDR3 DNA: TGTGCCAGCAGCCCCTATATCATGAAGTTTCTCCACTTT

D gene: TRBD2
J gene: TRBJ2-7
V gene: TRBV19
clone size: -
CDR3 protein: CASRLAGGLYEQYF
CDR3 DNA: TGTGCCAGCAGACTAGCGGGGGGACTCTACGAGCAGTACTTC

D gene: -
J gene: TRBJ2-7
V gene: TRBV9
clone size: -
CDR3 protein: CASSQAGFSYEQYF
CDR3 DNA: TGTGCCAGCAGCCAGGCGGGGTTCTCCTACGAGCAGTACTTC

D gene: TRBD2
J gene: TRBJ2-5
V gene: TRBV5-1
clone size: once
CDR3 protein: CASSLAGTNQETQYF
CDR3 DNA: TGCGCCAGCAGCTTGGCCGGGACTAACCAAGAGACCCAGTACTTC

D gene: TRBD1
J gene: TRBJ2-6
V gene: TRBV19
clone size: -
CDR3 protein: CATKTQGTGRSGANVLTF
CDR3 DNA: TGTGCCACCAAGACCCAGGGGACAGGTCGCTCTGGGGCCAACGTCCTGACTTTC

D gene: -
J gene: TRBJ2-5
V gene: TRBV12-3/TRBV12-4
clone size: -
CDR3 protein: CASSRDTNQETQYF
CDR3 DNA: TGTGCCAGCAGTAGGGACACCAACCAAGAGACCCAGTACTTC

D gene: TRBD1
J gene: TRBJ1-1
V gene: TRBV3-1
clone size: -
CDR3 protein: CASSRGQGIRAEAFF
CDR3 DNA: TGTGCCAGCAGCCGGGGACAGGGGATAAGGGCTGAAGCTTTCTTT

D gene: TRBD1
J gene: TRBJ2-7
V gene: TRBV9
clone size: -
CDR3 protein: CASSTGTGGYEQYF
CDR3 DNA: TGTGCCAGCAGCACCGGGACAGGGGGATACGAGCAGTACTTC

D gene: -
J gene: TRBJ1-6
V gene: TRBV6-6
clone size: -
CDR3 protein: CASRAQGSPLHF
CDR3 DNA: TGTGCCAGCAGGGCTCAGGGTTCACCCCTCCACTTT

D gene: -
J gene: TRBJ2-5
V gene: TRBV29-1
clone size: once
CDR3 protein: CSVALTGFQETQYF
CDR3 DNA: TGCAGCGTTGCCCTGACAGGATTTCAAGAGACCCAGTACTTC

D gene: -
J gene: TRBJ1-1
V gene: TRBV27
clone size: -
CDR3 protein: CATNSGGRNTEAFF
CDR3 DNA: TGTGCCACCAACAGCGGGGGTCGTAACACTGAAGCTTTCTTT

D gene: -
J gene: TRBJ1-3
V gene: TRBV5-4
clone size: -
CDR3 protein: CASSQQGAPGNTIYF
CDR3 DNA: TGTGCCAGCAGCCAGCAAGGGGCGCCTGGAAACACCATATATTTT

D gene: TRBD1
J gene: TRBJ2-3
V gene: TRBV29-1
clone size: -
CDR3 protein: CSASGGALADTQYF
CDR3 DNA: TGCAGCGCCTCAGGGGGCGCCTTGGCAGATACGCAGTATTTT

D gene: -
J gene: TRBJ2-5
V gene: TRBV30
clone size: -
CDR3 protein: CAWSVGETQYF
CDR3 DNA: TGTGCCTGGAGTGTTGGAGAGACCCAGTACTTC

D gene: -
J gene: TRBJ1-2
V gene: TRBV5-1
clone size: -
CDR3 protein: CASSSGAGYGYTF
CDR3 DNA: TGCGCCAGCAGCTCGGGGGCCGGCTATGGCTACACCTTC

D gene: -
J gene: TRBJ2-2
V gene: TRBV12-3/TRBV12-4
clone size: -
CDR3 protein: CASINDGTPNTGELFF
CDR3 DNA: TGTGCCAGCATCAACGATGGGACACCTAACACCGGGGAGCTGTTTTTT

D gene: -
J gene: TRBJ1-4
V gene: TRBV5-1
clone size: -
CDR3 protein: CASSLFDRLSEKLFF
CDR3 DNA: TGCGCCAGCAGCCTGTTCGACAGGTTGAGTGAAAAACTGTTTTTT

D gene: -
J gene: TRBJ1-1
V gene: TRBV5-5
clone size: -
CDR3 protein: CASSLTQYAEAFF
CDR3 DNA: TGTGCCAGCAGTCTAACTCAGTACGCTGAAGCTTTCTTT

D gene: -
J gene: TRBJ1-2
V gene: TRBV6-1
clone size: -
CDR3 protein: CASVERGRNYGYTF
CDR3 DNA: TGTGCCAGCGTCGAAAGGGGAAGGAACTATGGCTACACCTTC

D gene: -
J gene: TRBJ2-4
V gene: TRBV5-4
clone size: -
CDR3 protein: CASSSGTAKNIQYF
CDR3 DNA: TGTGCCAGCAGCAGTGGGACGGCCAAAAACATTCAGTACTTC

D gene: -
J gene: TRBJ2-2
V gene: TRBV18
clone size: -
CDR3 protein: CASSPVTENTGELFF
CDR3 DNA: TGTGCCAGCTCACCAGTCACAGAGAACACCGGGGAGCTGTTTTTT

D gene: -
J gene: TRBJ2-5
V gene: TRBV2
clone size: -
CDR3 protein: CASMYQETQYF
CDR3 DNA: TGTGCCAGCATGTACCAAGAGACCCAGTACTTC

D gene: TRBD1
J gene: TRBJ2-7
V gene: TRBV3-1
clone size: -
CDR3 protein: CASRQGARNEQYF
CDR3 DNA: TGTGCCAGCCGACAGGGGGCGAGGAACGAGCAGTACTTC

D gene: -
J gene: TRBJ2-5
V gene: TRBV29-1
clone size: -
CDR3 protein: CSVVASTIQETQYF
CDR3 DNA: TGCAGCGTTGTGGCGAGCACTATCCAAGAGACCCAGTACTTC